The clone carrying this TCR beta chain was recorded a few times. Antigen unknown. The data derive from a study of follicular helper T cells after annual influenza vaccination. Study context: Days 0, 7 and 28 post-vaccination were the blood draw times. General study results and limits: ICOS-CD38- cTfh most often held earlier Day 7 ICOS+CD38+ clones.

V was trimmed by 6 bases and J by 2 bases, leaving 13 bases between them. The CDR3 has 15 residues. CDR1 and CDR2 from the germline V gene are SGHAT and FQNNGV. Profiling relied on immunoSEQ multiplex PCR, and the TCRdb table lists in-frame clones only, not all of them. Of approximately 15,000 clones listed, roughly 78% were seen once; the top ten hold around 0.5%. Indicated time point: 2014-2015 season, pre-vaccination. Sorted blood CD4 subsets were sequenced before and after adults received seasonal inactivated influenza vaccine. The specimen was CXCR5- memory CD4+ T cells sorted from blood, collected on the day of influenza vaccination. The receptor's source is an adult who received the influenza vaccine. The rearrangement uses TRBV11-2 and TRBJ2-2; tentative D call: TRBD2 (6 bases). The CDR3 region has the DNA TGTGCCAGCAGTTCGGTGGGGGGAAACACCGGGGAGCTGTTTTTT. Translating gives CASSSVGGNTGELFF.